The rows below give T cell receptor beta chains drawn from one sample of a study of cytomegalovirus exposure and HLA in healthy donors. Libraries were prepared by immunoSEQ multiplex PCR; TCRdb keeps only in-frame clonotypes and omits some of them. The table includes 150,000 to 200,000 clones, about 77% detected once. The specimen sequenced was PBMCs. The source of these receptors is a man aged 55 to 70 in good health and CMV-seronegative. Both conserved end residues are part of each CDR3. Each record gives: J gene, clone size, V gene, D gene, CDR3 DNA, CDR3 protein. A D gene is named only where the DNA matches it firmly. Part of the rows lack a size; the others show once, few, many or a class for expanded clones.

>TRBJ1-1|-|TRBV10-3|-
TGTGCCATCAGTGACTCAAAGGGGTCCCGAGGCACTGAAGCTTTCTTT
CAISDSKGSRGTEAFF
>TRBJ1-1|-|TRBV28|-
TGTGCCAGCAGTTTAGGGGCTGTAGGGGGCACTGAAGCTTTCTTT
CASSLGAVGGTEAFF
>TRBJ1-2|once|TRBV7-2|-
TGTGCCAGCAGCCTCGGGACTCTTTATGGCTACACCTTC
CASSLGTLYGYTF
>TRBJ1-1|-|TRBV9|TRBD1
TGTGCCAGCAGCCCCCGGACAGGGGCCACTGAAGCTTTCTTT
CASSPRTGATEAFF
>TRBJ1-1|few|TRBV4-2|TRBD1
TGTGCCAGCTCGAGGACAGGGGGCGGCAACACTGAAGCTTTCTTT
CASSRTGGGNTEAFF
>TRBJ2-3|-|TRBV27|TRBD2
TGTGCCAGCAGACTAGCGGGAGGGCCAAATACGCAGTATTTT
CASRLAGGPNTQYF
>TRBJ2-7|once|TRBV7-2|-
TGTGCCAGCAGCTCCCCGGGGAGGACCTCCTCCGAGCAGTACTTC
CASSSPGRTSSEQYF
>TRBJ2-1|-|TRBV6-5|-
TGTGCCAGCAGCCCAATTGCGACTGGGTACAATGAGCAGTTCTTC
CASSPIATGYNEQFF
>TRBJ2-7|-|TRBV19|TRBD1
TGTGCCAGTAGTATCGGACAGGCCTACGAGCAGTACTTC
CASSIGQAYEQYF
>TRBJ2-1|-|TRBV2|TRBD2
TGTGCCAGCAGGTCGGGGGAGGGCTCCTACAATGAGCAGTTCTTC
CASRSGEGSYNEQFF
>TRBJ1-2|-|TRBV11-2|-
TGTGCCAGCAGCCCGGGACAATATGGCTACACCTTC
CASSPGQYGYTF
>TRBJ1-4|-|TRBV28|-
TGTGCCAGCAGTTTTACAGGGCCGGGAGGGAAAAAACTGTTTTTT
CASSFTGPGGKKLFF
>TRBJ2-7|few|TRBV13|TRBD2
TGTGCCAGCAGCTTCTTTACTAGCGGGGGCTATGACTACGAGCAGTACTTC
CASSFFTSGGYDYEQYF
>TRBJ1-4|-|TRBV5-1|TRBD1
TGCGCCAGCAGCTTTAGGGGGACAGAGAATGAAAAACTGTTTTTT
CASSFRGTENEKLFF
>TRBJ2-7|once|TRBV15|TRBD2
TGTGCCACCAGCAGAGTGCCGGGACTAGCGGACTACGAGCAGTACTTC
CATSRVPGLADYEQYF
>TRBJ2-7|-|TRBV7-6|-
TGTGCCAGCAGCTTGGGCAAGGGGCCCTCCTACGAGCAGTACTTC
CASSLGKGPSYEQYF